This TCR beta chain was retrieved from a study of blood T cell repertoires in COVID-19. Study-wide context: Samples came from the United States, Italy and Spain, spanning acute and convalescent COVID-19. T cells, B-cell-depleted T cells, or PBMCs supplied cDNA or gDNA.

This CDR3 is 16 amino acids long. Per germline, CDR1 LGHDT and CDR2 YNNKEL (reference sequence). Trimming took off 4 bases at V and 3 bases at J, with 15 bases between the two ends. Authors' analysis steps: Amplification with reference gene primers provided the estimates of nucleated cell counts. Some clones are missing from TCRdb's copy, which holds only in-frame ones; the method was immunoSEQ multiplex PCR. From that table come the V and J calls and clone size; the DNA was used to work out D and trimming. The profile shows tens of thousands of clones, roughly 80% of them singletons. Sequencing was carried out using peripheral blood. The chain recombines TRBV3-1 (or the pseudogene TRBV3-2) with TRBJ2-2; D might be TRBD1 (5 bases). This TCR came from an older woman with acute or convalescent COVID-19. CDR3 sequence reads: CASSLPMGQDTGELFF. CDR3 bases: TGTGCCAGCAGCCTTCCGATGGGGCAGGACACCGGGGAGCTGTTTTTT.